The rows below give T cell receptor beta chains drawn from one sample of a study of blood T cell repertoires in COVID-19. Clones were sequenced by immunoSEQ multiplex PCR, and TCRdb holds only the in-frame ones, with some missing. The sample lists 250,000 to 300,000 clones; 88% were seen once. The sequenced sample was PBMCs or T cells enriched from blood (not recorded which). These receptors all stem from a woman in her twenties or thirties who had recovered from COVID-19. Each CDR3 is given with its conserved first and last residue. Each record gives: J gene, V gene, D gene, clone size, CDR3 DNA, CDR3 protein. The D gene is left open where the match is weak. Only some rows state a clone size, as once, few, many or a class for expanded clones.

TRBJ2-3 | TRBV30 | TRBD2 | NA | TGTGCCTGGAGTAGGCTAGCGGGAGGGGTTGGTACGCAGTATTTT | CAWSRLAGGVGTQYF
TRBJ1-1 | TRBV7-8 | NA | NA | TGTGCCAGCAGCTTAGTAGGCGGAAGGGGAAACACTGAAGCTTTCTTT | CASSLVGGRGNTEAFF
TRBJ1-1 | TRBV28 | NA | few | TGTGCCAGCAGCCTCCAGCGTGAAGCTTTCTTT | CASSLQREAFF
TRBJ2-7 | TRBV27 | TRBD1 | NA | TGTGCCAGCAGGAACGGACAGGGACTGCGATCCGGGATCCACTACGAGCAGTACTTC | CASRNGQGLRSGIHYEQYF
TRBJ2-1 | TRBV2 | TRBD1 | NA | TGTGCCAGCAGTGAAGAGACAGGGACCTACAATGAGCAGTTCTTC | CASSEETGTYNEQFF
TRBJ2-7 | TRBV5-6 | NA | once | TGTGCCAGCAGCCCTTGGGGGCGACGGATTTACGAGCAGTACTTC | CASSPWGRRIYEQYF
TRBJ2-1 | TRBV28 | NA | NA | TGTGCCAGCAGTCCTCCGAAGGGCGGGCAATACAATGAGCAGTTCTTC | CASSPPKGGQYNEQFF
TRBJ2-5 | TRBV5-1 | TRBD1 | NA | TGCGCCAGCAGCCTAACAGGGGGGTCGGAGACCCAGTACTTC | CASSLTGGSETQYF
TRBJ1-3 | TRBV30 | TRBD1 | NA | TGTGCCTGGATCCCAGGGGGAGACACCATATATTTT | CAWIPGGDTIYF
TRBJ2-7 | TRBV28 | NA | NA | TGTGCCAGCATAGAAGGCGGGATGTTGGGCGAGCAGTACTTC | CASIEGGMLGEQYF
TRBJ1-1 | TRBV12-3/TRBV12-4 | NA | NA | TGTGCCAGCAGCTCCGGGGGTAGGCCTTTCTTT | CASSSGGRPFF
TRBJ2-5 | TRBV10-3 | TRBD2 | NA | TGTGCCATCAGTGAGGGCGGCGGGGGCCAAGAGACCCAGTACTTC | CAISEGGGGQETQYF
TRBJ2-1 | TRBV5-1 | TRBD2 | NA | TGCGCCAGCAGCCCCCCGGGAGGCAGGGCTCCCTCCTACAATGAGCAGTTCTTC | CASSPPGGRAPSYNEQFF
TRBJ2-5 | TRBV18 | TRBD1 | NA | TGTGCCAGCTCACCTTTAACAGGGGATTGGGAGACCCAGTACTTC | CASSPLTGDWETQYF
TRBJ1-1 | TRBV12-3/TRBV12-4 | NA | NA | TGTGCCAGCAGTTCCTCGGACAGCGAAGCTTTCTTT | CASSSSDSEAFF
TRBJ2-5 | TRBV7-6 | NA | NA | TGTGCCAGCAGCTTAGCCCCACCCCCGGGTCAAGAGACCCAGTACTTC | CASSLAPPPGQETQYF
TRBJ2-5 | TRBV5-6 | NA | once | TGTGCCAGCAGCGAACCCAGGGGATCGGAAGAGACCCAGTACTTC | CASSEPRGSEETQYF
TRBJ2-3 | TRBV2 | TRBD2 | NA | TGTGCCAGCAGTGAGATAGCGGGGATGAATACGCAGTATTTT | CASSEIAGMNTQYF
TRBJ1-1 | TRBV27 | NA | once | TGTGCCAGCAGTCCTCGAGGGCCAGGCACTGAAGCTTTCTTT | CASSPRGPGTEAFF
TRBJ1-6 | TRBV6-5 | NA | NA | TGTGCCAGCAGTTACTCGATCGTAGGGGCGCGATCACCCCTCCACTTT | CASSYSIVGARSPLHF
TRBJ1-2 | TRBV7-9 | NA | NA | TGTGCCAGCAGCCCCCGAGACAGGCACTATGGCTACACCTTC | CASSPRDRHYGYTF
TRBJ2-1 | TRBV7-2 | TRBD2 | NA | TGTGCCAGCATCCCGGGACTAGCGGGAATGGAGCAGTTCTTC | CASIPGLAGMEQFF
TRBJ2-7 | TRBV7-3 | TRBD2 | once | TGTGCCAGCAGCGCAACCTCCGGGACTAGCGGGCCCGGGGGTTACGAGCAGTACTTC | CASSATSGTSGPGGYEQYF
TRBJ1-2 | TRBV28 | TRBD1 | NA | TGTGCCAGCAGTTACAGGGGACGGGGCGTCTATGGCTACACCTTC | CASSYRGRGVYGYTF
TRBJ2-7 | TRBV11-1 | TRBD1 | NA | TGTGCCAGCAGGCCAGGGGGAGCGGTAAACGAGCAGTACTTC | CASRPGGAVNEQYF
TRBJ1-1 | TRBV7-2 | NA | NA | TGTGCCAGCAGCGCCGTAGGGGGGGGATACACTGAAGCTTTCTTT | CASSAVGGGYTEAFF
TRBJ2-1 | TRBV7-7 | NA | NA | TGTGCTAGCAGCTTATCGGGGGGCTATAACAATGAGCAGTTCTTC | CASSLSGGYNNEQFF
TRBJ2-3 | TRBV18 | TRBD2 | NA | TGTGCCAGCTCACCGGGGACTAGCGGGGCCGGGGGCCCAGATACGCAGTATTTT | CASSPGTSGAGGPDTQYF
TRBJ1-2 | TRBV11-3 | NA | NA | TGTGCCAGCAGCTTAGATTTCCGCAGGTTCAATAAGTATGGCTACACCTTC | CASSLDFRRFNKYGYTF
TRBJ1-6 | TRBV3-1/TRBV3-2 | NA | NA | TGTGCCAGCAGCCAACGAGGTTTGAGGAGTTCACCCCTCCACTTT | CASSQRGLRSSPLHF
TRBJ2-3 | TRBV27 | TRBD1 | NA | TGTGCCAGCAGTTTCCTCCCGACCCGACAGGGTACAGATACGCAGTATTTT | CASSFLPTRQGTDTQYF
TRBJ2-1 | TRBV5-1 | NA | NA | TGCGCCAGCAGCTTGGGGCTTCACTACAATGAGCAGTTCTTC | CASSLGLHYNEQFF
TRBJ2-5 | TRBV18 | NA | once | TGTGCCAGCTCACCACCCAACAGTCGAGAGACCCAGTACTTC | CASSPPNSRETQYF
TRBJ2-7 | TRBV28 | NA | NA | TGTGCCAGCAGTTTGGGGGGGGAGGGGGACTACGAGCAGTACTTC | CASSLGGEGDYEQYF
TRBJ2-2 | TRBV3-1/TRBV3-2 | NA | NA | TGTGCCAGCAGCCAAGCGGGGGGCGCCGGGGAGCTGTTTTTT | CASSQAGGAGELFF
TRBJ2-4 | TRBV9 | TRBD2 | NA | TGTGCCAGCAGCCCCGGGGGGGGAGTAGCCAAAAACATTCAGTACTTC | CASSPGGGVAKNIQYF
TRBJ1-5 | TRBV28 | NA | NA | TGTGCCAGCAGTTGGAATCAGGGGTTCCAGCCCCAGCATTTT | CASSWNQGFQPQHF
TRBJ2-7 | TRBV28 | NA | once | TGTGCCAGCAGTTTGGGTGCGGCGGGGGAGCAGTACTTC | CASSLGAAGEQYF
TRBJ1-2 | TRBV11-2 | TRBD1 | NA | TGTGCCAGCAGCTTTTCAGGGGGCGACTATGGCTACACCTTC | CASSFSGGDYGYTF
TRBJ1-1 | TRBV4-1 | NA | NA | TGCGCCAGCAGCCCTGGGACACGGGCTACCACTGAAGCTTTCTTT | CASSPGTRATTEAFF
TRBJ1-5 | TRBV2 | TRBD1 | NA | TGTGCCAGCACAAGGACAGGGGTTGGCAATCAGCCCCAGCATTTT | CASTRTGVGNQPQHF
TRBJ1-1 | TRBV27 | NA | NA | TGTGCCAGCAGTTCAGGGGCCACTGAAGCTTTCTTT | CASSSGATEAFF
TRBJ1-2 | TRBV19 | NA | NA | TGTGCCAGTAGTATTGGCAGTAACTATGGCTACACCTTC | CASSIGSNYGYTF
TRBJ2-7 | TRBV7-6 | NA | NA | TGTGCCAGCAGCTTAGTTGAGGGTTTGGTCGAGCAGTACTTC | CASSLVEGLVEQYF
TRBJ1-5 | TRBV7-9 | NA | NA | TGTGCCAGCAGCTTCACTGGGGCCATCGTCCATTTT | CASSFTGAIVHF
TRBJ1-1 | TRBV5-1 | NA | NA | TGCGCCAGCAGCTTGATCCAGACTGAAGCTTTCTTT | CASSLIQTEAFF
TRBJ1-1 | TRBV5-1 | NA | NA | TGCGCCAGCAGTATCGGGGTAGAAGCTTTCTTT | CASSIGVEAFF
TRBJ1-2 | TRBV3-1/TRBV3-2 | NA | NA | TGTGCCAGCAGCCAAGACGGGGGGCGCATCTATGGCTACACCTTC | CASSQDGGRIYGYTF